One sample yielded the 3 T cell receptor beta chains listed below, sequenced in a study of CD8 T cells in ankylosing spondylitis. TCRdb processed the 5' RACE reads anew with MiXCR; each CDR3 protein has one entry. The table has about 150,000 distinct CDR3 sequences, about an eighth seen once. Sequenced sample: blood, either unsorted or a sorted T cell fraction (not recorded which). These receptor sequences come from a female donor with ankylosing spondylitis or in good health (not recorded which).

Ten or more counts support this clonotype. The chain uses TRBV7-9 and TRBJ1-6; D unclear. Trimming shortened V by 2 bases and J by 11 bases, and 13 bases separated the two germline ends. This CDR3 has 14 residues. The germline gives CDR1 SEHNR, CDR2 FQNEAQ (reference sequence). The CDR3 sequence: CASSLNLREAPLHF. CDR3 DNA: TGTGCCAGCAGCTTAAACTTGAGGGAGGCACCCCTCCACTTT.

This clonotype was observed many times. The V call is TRBV5-1, the J call TRBJ2-7, with a possible D match to TRBD2 (6 bases). Germline V lookup: CDR1 SGHRS, CDR2 YFSETQ. This CDR3 is built from 13 residues. The V end lost 2 bases, the J end lost 5 bases, and 11 bases lay between the germline ends. CDR3 in amino acids: CASSLGGMNEQYF. CDR3 nucleotide sequence: TGCGCCAGCAGCTTAGGAGGGATGAACGAGCAGTACTTC.

J is TRBJ1-2 and V is TRBV11-2; 7 nucleotides match TRBD1. Germline values: CDR1 SGHAT, CDR2 FQNNGV. V shed 1 base and J 2 bases; nucleotides not matched to a gene: 7. This CDR3 comprises 16 residues. CDR3: CASSLGPGGQNYGYTF. DNA for the CDR3: TGTGCCAGCAGCTTAGGACCGGGGGGACAGAACTATGGCTACACCTTC.